These 25 T cell receptor beta chains originate from one sample sequenced in a study of T cell responses to AZD1222 COVID-19 vaccine. Method: immunoSEQ multiplex PCR; TCRdb's copy keeps in-frame clones and lacks some. Among some 150,000 clones listed, over 75% were seen once. The input for sequencing was peripheral blood, taken 28 days after the second AZD1222 dose. The origin of the receptors is an adult who received the AZD1222 COVID-19 vaccine.

This chain joins TRBV5-1 and TRBJ1-1, with unresolved D. The CDR3 has 13 amino acids. V was shortened by 2 bases and J by 4 bases, with 9 bases between the two germline ends. Germline CDR1 and CDR2: SGHRS and YFSETQ. In DNA form, the CDR3 reads TGCGCCAGCAGCTTCGAGACTTTCACTGAAGCTTTCTTT. Amino acids: CASSFETFTEAFF. The full variable domain, its missing parts supplied by reference TRBV5-1 and TRBJ1-1, is KAGVTQTPRYLIKTRGQQVTLSCSPISGHRSVSWYQQTPGQGLQFLFEYFSETQRNKGNFPGRFSGRQFSNSRSEMNVSTLELGDSALYLCASSFETFTEAFFGQGTRLTVV.

The chain has TRBV5-5 and TRBJ1-4; the D is unclear. The germline V and J ends were trimmed by 3 bases and 7 bases, with 16 bases remaining between them. Germline CDR1 reads SGHKS; CDR2 reads YYEKEE (reference sequence). The CDR3 consists of 15 residues. In DNA, the CDR3 is TGTGCCAGCAGCTACGGACCTGTATTCGGTGAAAAACTGTTTTTT. Encoded protein: CASSYGPVFGEKLFF.

In this sample, this clone turned up once. The J gene is TRBJ2-7, the V gene TRBV7-8; no reliable D call. CDR3 size: 15 residues. Germline-derived CDR1 and CDR2 are SGHVS and FQNEAQ. Trimming took off 4 bases at V and 4 bases at J, with 17 bases between the two ends. The CDR3 sequence: CASSSSFSPRYEQYF. CDR3 sequence (DNA): TGTGCCAGCAGCTCCTCATTTAGCCCCCGGTACGAGCAGTACTTC.

This sequence joins TRBV7-2 and TRBJ1-6, with unresolved D. This CDR3 has 13 amino acids. The V end lost 1 base, the J end lost 7 bases, and 5 bases lay between the germline ends. CDR1 is SGHTA and CDR2 is FQGNSA in the germline V gene. CDR3 residues: CASSLEQNSPLHF. CDR3 nucleotide sequence: TGTGCCAGCAGCTTAGAACAGAATTCACCCCTCCACTTT.

A remark on this clone: Additional DNA sequences in this sample encode the identical CDR3. This chain links TRBV5-4 with TRBJ2-5; D is undetermined. The CDR3 extends over 12 amino acids. Germline-derived CDR1 and CDR2 are SGHNT and YYREEE (reference sequence). V lost 0 bases to trimming and J lost 4 bases, with 4 bases between them. The CDR3, as DNA: TGTGCCAGCAGCTTGGTCGGAGAGACCCAGTACTTC. Translated, it gives CASSLVGETQYF.

The V and J genes are TRBV6-2 or TRBV6-3 and TRBJ2-7; a weak D match, TRBD2 (6 bases). Germline CDR1 reads MNHEY; CDR2 reads SVGEGT. V lost 2 bases and J lost 0, with 14 bases in between. The length of the CDR3 is 16 residues. CDR3 sequence: CASSYLSGPASYEQYF. The CDR3 DNA is TGTGCCAGCAGTTACCTGAGCGGGCCCGCCTCCTACGAGCAGTACTTC.

This rearrangement joins TRBV4-2 to TRBJ1-2; 9 nucleotides align to TRBD1. CDR1 and CDR2 from the germline V gene are LGHNA and YNFKEQ. This CDR3 contains 14 residues. V lost 7 bases to trimming and J lost 3 bases; unmatched junction nucleotides: 6. CDR3 protein: CASMPGQGHYGYTF. The CDR3 coding sequence is TGTGCCAGCATGCCCGGACAGGGGCACTATGGCTACACCTTC.

The V call is TRBV3-1 (or the pseudogene TRBV3-2), the J call TRBJ1-6; 9 bases agree with TRBD1. In germline, CDR1 is LGHDT, CDR2 YNNKEL (reference sequence). This CDR3 region has 15 residues. Trimming at V came to 5 bases and at J to 8 bases, leaving 7 bases not matched to a gene. The CDR3 DNA follows: TGTGCCAGCAGCGAAAGGGACAGGGTAGATTCACCCCTCCACTTT. Translation: CASSERDRVDSPLHF.

This rearrangement joins TRBV7-9 to TRBJ1-1, with TRBD1 matching over 7 bases. The germline gives CDR1 SEHNR, CDR2 FQNEAQ (reference sequence). V shed 5 bases and J 6 bases; nucleotides not matched to a gene: 6. This CDR3 has 13 amino acids. The CDR3 loop is CASSQMGQSEAFF. The CDR3 nucleotides read TGTGCCAGCAGCCAAATGGGACAGTCTGAAGCTTTCTTT.

This chain connects TRBV7-2 to TRBJ2-3; D may be TRBD1 or TRBD2 (6 bases each). This CDR3 is 16 amino acids long. Germline V gene sequence: CDR1 SGHTA, CDR2 FQGNSA. V lost 1 base and J 3 bases, leaving 14 bases between the germline ends. The CDR3: CASSLVSGAPTDTQYF. The CDR3, as DNA: TGTGCCAGCAGCTTAGTGTCGGGGGCGCCAACAGATACGCAGTATTTT.

V gene TRBV24-1 combines with J gene TRBJ2-1, with 9 bases lining up with TRBD1. Germline CDR1 KGHDR, CDR2 SFDVKD. After removal of 2 bases from V and 4 bases from J, the junction contained 8 bases not matched to a gene. This CDR3 has 17 residues. In nucleotides, the CDR3 is TGTGCCACCAGTGATTCAGCACGGGACAGGGTATACAATGAGCAGTTCTTC. As protein: CATSDSARDRVYNEQFF.

The chain combines TRBV15 with TRBJ2-7, with D perhaps matching TRBD1 or TRBD2 (6 bases each). The CDR3 runs to 17 residues. V gave up 2 bases and J gave up 2 bases, with 19 bases separating them. Germline V lookup: CDR1 LNHNV, CDR2 YYDKDF (reference sequence). The DNA of the CDR3 is TGTGCCACCAGCAGACCCCCGGGGGCAGGGACAACCTACGAGCAGTACTTC. It is translated as CATSRPPGAGTTYEQYF.

The gene calls are TRBV18 and TRBJ1-2, with D perhaps matching TRBD1 (6 bases). V was cut by 5 bases and J by 6 bases, with 16 bases left in between. The CDR3 sequence is 14 residues long. CDR1 is KGHSH and CDR2 is LQKENI in the germline V gene. CDR3 sequence reads: CASSTAGVKNGYTF. In DNA, the CDR3 is TGTGCCAGCTCAACCGCAGGGGTGAAGAATGGCTACACCTTC.

The V call is TRBV28, the J call TRBJ1-3, with D uncertain. Germline V gene data show CDR1 as MDHEN and CDR2 as SYDVKM. The ends were cut back, 4 bases at V and 0 bases at J, with 7 bases in the middle. This CDR3 region has 14 residues. In DNA, the CDR3 is TGTGCCAGCAGTTATTACCGCTCTGGAAACACCATATATTTT. Translated, it gives CASSYYRSGNTIYF.

This clone was recorded once. This chain uses TRBV6-4 with TRBJ1-3; 9 bases are shared with TRBD1. The J segment lost 0 bases and the V segment lost 5 bases, leaving 5 bases of the junction unmatched. The CDR3 consists of 16 residues. Per the germline V gene, CDR1 is MRHNA and CDR2 is SNTAGT. The CDR3 coding sequence is TGTGCCAGCAGTCCCGGGACAGGGAGCTCTGGAAACACCATATATTTT. It codes for CASSPGTGSSGNTIYF.

J is TRBJ2-5 and V is TRBV4-1; perhaps D is TRBD1 or TRBD2 (5 bases each). This CDR3 is built from 19 residues. Germline CDR1 reads MGHRA; CDR2 reads YSYEKL. Trimming removed 0 bases from V and 0 bases from J, with 20 bases in between. The CDR3 sequence is CASSQDDNSGRAHQETQYF. DNA of the CDR3: TGCGCCAGCAGCCAAGACGATAATTCAGGGAGAGCCCACCAAGAGACCCAGTACTTC.

The gene calls are TRBV28 and TRBJ2-5, with 12 bases fitting TRBD2. V lost 2 bases to trimming and J lost 5 bases; unmatched junction nucleotides: 9. CDR3 size: 17 residues. The germline V gene has CDR1 MDHEN and CDR2 SYDVKM. The CDR3 protein is CASSLGSLAGGRETQYF. The CDR3 DNA follows: TGTGCCAGCAGTTTAGGTTCGCTAGCGGGAGGGAGGGAGACCCAGTACTTC.

V gene TRBV7-6 combines with J gene TRBJ1-1; a weak D match, TRBD1 (6 bases). Germline V gene data show CDR1 as SGHVS and CDR2 as FNYEAQ. This CDR3 is 14 amino acids long. V was trimmed by 5 bases and J by 4 bases, leaving 14 bases between them. The CDR3 DNA is TGTGCCAGCAGCCCTCTGGGGGGGCCCACTGAAGCTTTCTTT. Its translation is CASSPLGGPTEAFF.

V gene TRBV6-5 combines with J gene TRBJ2-4, with TRBD1 as a possible D gene (6 bases). V lost 6 bases and J 0 bases, leaving 12 bases between the germline ends. This CDR3 contains 15 residues. Germline-derived CDR1 and CDR2 are MNHEY and SVGAGI. CDR3: CASRPDSLAKNIQYF. CDR3 coding DNA: TGTGCCAGCAGACCGGACAGCCTAGCCAAAAACATTCAGTACTTC.

V gene TRBV5-1 combines with J gene TRBJ2-7, with 14 bases lining up with TRBD2. Germline lookup yields CDR1 SGHRS and CDR2 YFSETQ. CDR3 length: 17 amino acids. The ends lost 0 bases at V and 3 bases at J; junction bases unmatched: 5. The CDR3 sequence: CASSLGLAGGPGYEQYF. The CDR3 coding sequence is TGCGCCAGCAGCTTGGGACTAGCGGGAGGGCCGGGCTACGAGCAGTACTTC.

The chain uses TRBV2 and TRBJ1-5, with D possibly being TRBD1 (6 bases). The CDR3 is made up of 13 amino acids. V was clipped by 10 bases and J by 3 bases, with 13 bases between them. The germline V gene encodes CDR1 SNHLY and CDR2 FYNNEI. The CDR3 DNA reads as TGTGCCACCAAGGGGGAGCTCAATCAGCCCCAGCATTTT. This codes for CATKGELNQPQHF. Full variable domain (missing parts from reference TRBV2 and TRBJ1-5): EPEVTQTPSHQVTQMGQEVILRCVPISNHLYFYWYRQILGQKVEFLVSFYNNEISEKSEIFDDQFSVERPDGSNFTLKIRSTKLEDSAMYFCATKGELNQPQHFGDGTRLSIL.

The rearrangement joins TRBV30 to TRBJ2-3; tentatively, D is TRBD1 (5 bases). The CDR3 is 13 amino acids. Per the germline V gene, CDR1 is GTSNPN and CDR2 is SVGIG (reference sequence). Between the trimmed V and J ends, which lost 2 bases and 3 bases, there was a span of 9 bases. The CDR3 nucleotides read TGTGCCTGGAGTCGACAGAGAACAGATACGCAGTATTTT. This codes for CAWSRQRTDTQYF.

This clone was recorded only once. This chain joins TRBV3-1 (or the pseudogene TRBV3-2) and TRBJ2-1; 13 bases are shared with TRBD2. CDR3 length equals 21 residues. CDR1 is LGHDT and CDR2 is YNNKEL in the germline V gene (reference sequence). J lost 4 bases, V lost 2 bases, and 17 bases had no gene match. CDR3 sequence: CASSQPTGTSGTTLTYNEQFF. In nucleotides, the CDR3 is TGTGCCAGCAGCCAACCTACCGGGACTAGCGGGACTACGCTAACTTACAATGAGCAGTTCTTC.

This rearrangement joins TRBV2 to TRBJ2-7, with TRBD2 matching over 9 bases. Per germline, CDR1 SNHLY and CDR2 FYNNEI. This CDR3 is built from 15 residues. V shed 6 bases and J 2 bases; nucleotides not matched to a gene: 8. Here the CDR3 reads CASRSGTSWTYEQYF. The CDR3 coding sequence is TGTGCCAGCAGGTCCGGGACTAGCTGGACCTACGAGCAGTACTTC.

This chain links TRBV3-1 (or the pseudogene TRBV3-2) with TRBJ1-1, with a weak D call TRBD1 (6 bases). The CDR3 runs 14 residues. V was clipped by 4 bases and J by 0 bases, with 9 bases between them. The germline CDR1 and CDR2 sequences are LGHDT and YNNKEL (reference sequence). This CDR3 is CASSPWTVNTEAFF. The CDR3 bases are TGTGCCAGCAGCCCTTGGACAGTGAACACTGAAGCTTTCTTT.